One and the same sample provided the 5 T cell receptor beta chains below, sequenced in a study of Ad26.COV2.S vaccination and SARS-CoV-2 variants. This table comes from immunoSEQ multiplex PCR, and its TCRdb copy is limited to in-frame clones, with some not included. The sample carries some 320,000 clones, more than 70% recorded once. Treatment specified: 15 to 20 received Ad26.COV2.S at low or high dose, single or two shots; a few received placebo; per-sample allocation not given. Following the first vaccine or placebo injection, samples were taken on day 63. The sample was peripheral blood, taken in a trial of Ad26.COV2.S vaccine versus placebo. These receptors originate from a person between 18 and 60 years old who received the Ad26.COV2.S COVID-19 vaccine or a placebo.

The chain employs TRBV7-2 and TRBJ2-2; tentatively, D is TRBD2 (6 bases). This CDR3 spans 16 amino acids. Trimming left V 0 bases short and J 4 bases short, with 12 bases between. The germline V gene encodes CDR1 SGHTA and CDR2 FQGNSA. CDR3 residues: CASSLASGVTTGELFF. The CDR3 DNA reads as TGTGCCAGCAGCTTAGCTTCGGGGGTCACCACCGGGGAGCTGTTTTTT.

J is TRBJ2-7 and V is TRBV10-3; weak D call: TRBD1 (7 bases). V was clipped by 9 bases and J by 5 bases, with 14 bases between them. Per germline, CDR1 ENHRY and CDR2 SYGVKD. This CDR3 spans 12 amino acids. The CDR3 sequence: CAMAGQSNEQYF. The CDR3 region has the DNA TGTGCCATGGCGGGACAGAGTAACGAGCAGTACTTC.

V usage is TRBV6-5 and J usage is TRBJ2-3; TRBD2 aligns across 8 bases. V shed 6 bases, J shed 2 bases, and the junction held 4 bases outside the gene matches. CDR1 and CDR2 (germline): MNHEY, SVGAGI. The CDR3 covers 14 residues. CDR3 sequence: CASRRSGTTDTQYF. DNA of the CDR3: TGTGCCAGCAGACGTAGCGGGACCACAGATACGCAGTATTTT.

This sequence joins TRBV12-5 and TRBJ2-1; 10 positions agree with TRBD1. J lost 7 bases, V lost 7 bases, and 7 bases had no gene match. CDR1 is LGHNT and CDR2 is FRNRAP in the germline V gene. The CDR3 consists of 14 residues. Here the CDR3 DNA reads TGTGCTAGTGTTGCGGGACAGGGGTATAATGAGCAGTTCTTC. It specifies CASVAGQGYNEQFF.

The V call is TRBV18, the J call TRBJ2-3, with 13 bases matching TRBD2. This CDR3 contains 16 residues. Germline CDR1 and CDR2: KGHSH and LQKENI. V lost 5 bases and J lost 0; bases outside the gene matches: 2. The CDR3 DNA reads as TGTGCCAGCTCATCGACTAGCGGGGGGAGCACAGATACGCAGTATTTT. Protein sequence: CASSSTSGGSTDTQYF.